A single sample gave rise to the 13 T cell receptor beta chains below, sequenced in a study of identical twins. MiXCR, applied by TCRdb to the 5' RACE reads, yields one record per CDR3 protein. The sample carries 400,000 to 550,000 distinct CDR3 sequences, 24% recorded once. These data also featured in a second study, about T cells expressing NK-cell markers.

Sequencing used CD4+ T cells sorted from blood. The receptors derive from a woman in her late teens or twenties in good health.

This clonotype was seen a handful of times. V usage is TRBV12-3 or TRBV12-4 and J usage is TRBJ2-7; TRBD1 might be the D (7 bases). The length of the CDR3 is 14 residues. Trimming stripped 2 bases from V and 2 bases from J, with 10 bases between. The CDR3 sequence: CASSLIRGAYEQYF. CDR3 nucleotides: TGTGCCAGCAGTTTAATCAGGGGGGCCTACGAGCAGTACTTC.

The V and J genes are TRBV20-1 and TRBJ2-4, with D tentatively TRBD2 (6 bases). The V gene lost 2 bases and the J gene lost 0 bases, with 11 bases spanning the gap. Per the germline V gene, CDR1 is DFQATT and CDR2 is SNEGSKA (reference sequence). The CDR3 extends over 15 amino acids. CDR3: CSARSPGLAKNIQYF. Written as DNA, the CDR3 is TGCAGTGCTAGATCCCCGGGACTAGCCAAAAACATTCAGTACTTC.

This clonotype came up a few times. The gene calls are TRBV18 and TRBJ1-4, with 7 positions matching TRBD1. V shed 7 bases and J 8 bases; nucleotides not matched to a gene: 10. There are 14 residues in the CDR3. Germline CDR1 KGHSH, CDR2 LQKENI. This chain's CDR3 is CASFTWQGVEKLFF. For the CDR3, the DNA is TGTGCCAGCTTCACCTGGCAGGGGGTCGAAAAACTGTTTTTT.

The chain combines TRBV27 with TRBJ2-7, with D perhaps assigned TRBD1 or TRBD2 (5 bases each). V was clipped by 2 bases and J by 6 bases, with 14 bases between them. Per germline, CDR1 MNHEY and CDR2 SMNVEV (reference sequence). The CDR3 has 14 residues. CDR3 protein: CASSLRGERPEQYF. Written as DNA, the CDR3 is TGTGCCAGCAGTTTACGAGGGGAAAGGCCCGAGCAGTACTTC.

There are a few counts of this clonotype. The rearrangement uses TRBV29-1 and TRBJ1-2; 11 bases line up with TRBD1. CDR1 is SQVTM, CDR2 ANQGSEA, per germline. The length of the CDR3 is 13 residues. After removal of 4 bases from V and 3 bases from J, the junction contained 1 base not matched to a gene. The CDR3 loop reads CSVGTGGDYGYTF. DNA of the CDR3: TGCAGCGTTGGGACAGGGGGCGACTATGGCTACACCTTC. Supplemented by reference TRBV29-1 and TRBJ1-2, the full variable domain reads SAVISQKPSRDICQRGTSLTIQCQVDSQVTMMFWYRQQPGQSLTLIATANQGSEATYESGFVIDKFPISRPNLTFSTLTVSNMSPEDSSIYLCSVGTGGDYGYTFGSGTRLTVV.

Only a few counts were recorded for this clonotype. V and J are TRBV5-6 and TRBJ1-5; perhaps TRBD1 as D (5 bases). The germline V and J ends were trimmed by 1 base and 6 bases, with 14 bases remaining between them. Germline-derived CDR1 and CDR2 are SGHDT and YYEEEE. The CDR3 has 15 amino acids. This CDR3 reads CASSLSRAGSQPQHF. In DNA form, the CDR3 reads TGTGCCAGCAGCTTGAGTAGGGCAGGGAGTCAGCCCCAGCATTTT.

This clonotype was picked up a small number of times. The V gene is TRBV7-2, the J gene TRBJ2-1, with 16 bases fitting TRBD2. V lost 5 bases and J lost 7; bases outside the gene matches: 5. The germline V gene has CDR1 SGHTA and CDR2 FQGNSA. The CDR3 loop spans 16 amino acids. CDR3 in amino acids: CASSPGLAGGQNEQFF. CDR3 nucleotides: TGTGCCAGCAGCCCGGGACTAGCGGGAGGGCAAAATGAGCAGTTCTTC. The variable domain in full, completed from reference TRBV7-2 and TRBJ2-1, reads GAGVSQSPSNKVTEKGKDVELRCDPISGHTALYWYRQSLGQGLEFLIYFQGNSAPDKSGLPSDRFSAERTGGSVSTLTIQRTQQEDSAVYLCASSPGLAGGQNEQFFGPGTRLTVL.

The rearrangement joins TRBV24-1 to TRBJ2-7; D is tentatively TRBD1 or TRBD2 (5 bases each). The CDR3 totals 13 residues. V shed 10 bases and J shed 2 bases, with 14 bases lying between them. Germline CDR1 is KGHDR and CDR2 is SFDVKD. This CDR3 reads CATPRGLTYEQYF. The DNA of the CDR3 is TGTGCCACTCCTCGGGGCCTCACCTACGAGCAGTACTTC.

The chain couples TRBV20-1 to TRBJ2-3, with D possibly TRBD2 on 6 matching bases. From germline, CDR1 is DFQATT and CDR2 SNEGSKA (reference sequence). This CDR3 has 13 residues. The V gene lost 5 bases and the J gene lost 4 bases, with 13 bases spanning the gap. Here the CDR3 reads CSAPLLASDTQYF. In DNA, the CDR3 is TGCAGTGCTCCTCTACTAGCATCAGATACGCAGTATTTT.

This clonotype was counted between two and nine times. CDR3 sequence: CASSVDSYGEAFF. The CDR3 DNA follows: TGTGCCAGCAGCGTTGACAGTTACGGAGAAGCTTTCTTT. V is TRBV9 and J is TRBJ1-1; tentative D call: TRBD1 (5 bases). This CDR3 is 13 amino acids long. The V and J ends lost 2 bases and 8 bases respectively, with 13 bases between them. Per the germline V gene, CDR1 is SGDLS and CDR2 is YYNGEE.

This clonotype was counted ten times or more. The chain recombines TRBV5-6 with TRBJ2-7; the D gene is possibly TRBD1 (5 bases). This CDR3 has 15 residues. In germline, CDR1 is SGHDT, CDR2 YYEEEE. Trimming took 1 base from V and 1 from J, leaving 12 bases between them. DNA for the CDR3: TGTGCCAGCAGCTTGTCGACAGTAGAATCCTACGAGCAGTACTTC. Translation: CASSLSTVESYEQYF.

V gene TRBV7-2 combines with J gene TRBJ2-1; 7 bases map to TRBD1. V gave up 5 bases and J gave up 4 bases; unmatched junction bases: 5. This CDR3 is built from 14 residues. The V gene's germline CDR1 is SGHTA and CDR2 FQGNSA. CDR3 sequence reads: CASSRQQGYNEQFF. CDR3 bases: TGTGCCAGCAGCCGGCAACAGGGGTACAATGAGCAGTTCTTC. Full variable domain (outside the CDR3, taken from reference TRBV7-2 and TRBJ2-1): GAGVSQSPSNKVTEKGKDVELRCDPISGHTALYWYRQSLGQGLEFLIYFQGNSAPDKSGLPSDRFSAERTGGSVSTLTIQRTQQEDSAVYLCASSRQQGYNEQFFGPGTRLTVL.

The rearrangement joins TRBV7-2 to TRBJ2-3, with 11 nucleotides matching TRBD2. The CDR3 is made up of 16 amino acids. Germline CDR1 and CDR2: SGHTA and FQGNSA. Trimming cost V 5 bases and J 2 bases; bases outside gene matches: 6. The CDR3 DNA reads as TGTGCCAGCAGCCGTCTAGCGGGGGGCCCCACAGATACGCAGTATTTT. Translating it yields CASSRLAGGPTDTQYF.